The clone carrying this T cell receptor (beta chain) was picked up one time. Its matching antigen is unknown. These data come from a study of shared clonotypes between healthy human individuals. Clones were sequenced by immunoSEQ multiplex PCR, and TCRdb holds only the in-frame ones, with some missing. The table has millions of clones, more than 80% seen once; the top ten hold around 0.14%. V was pared by 7 bases and J by 5 bases, with 15 bases between. This CDR3 is 14 amino acids long. Germline V CDR1 and CDR2: MDHEN, SYDVKM. General study findings and limits: The sampled material consisted only of blood, and tissue repertoires are likely to differ.

The chain employs TRBV28 and TRBJ1-5, with TRBD1 as a possible D gene (5 bases). The receptor was derived from a young man in good health. Specimen: naive CD4+ T cells sorted from blood. Subset denoted: CD45RA+ positively selected. Written as DNA, the CDR3 is TGTGCCAGCACCGATGGGGGGGGATATCAGCCCCAGCATTTT. Translating it yields CASTDGGGYQPQHF.